The source of this T cell receptor (beta chain) is a study of blood T cells in healthy people across ages. Study-level information: In model experiments, template switching was able to capture about one barcoded beta molecule for every two T cells that were present. Study-wide results and limits: Diversity estimates from one million T cells were considered underestimates. Possibly, changes in expanded clonotypes were confounded because donor CMV status was unknown.

Isolation yielded PBMCs, at least 6.5 million per sample, in every case. Turning to this clonotype: Antigen: not known.

Primed by a sample-barcoded 5' primer and a J-beta primer mix, a second PCR proceeded for about 6 to 12 cycles. TCRdb used MiXCR to reprocess the 5' RACE reads, holding one entry per CDR3 protein. The data show more than 500,000 distinct CDR3 sequences, 25% to 30% seen once. V was shortened by 0 bases and J by 5 bases, with 16 bases between the two germline ends. This CDR3 has 16 amino acids. Germline V gene data show CDR1 as LGHNA and CDR2 as YNFKEQ. The origin of this receptor is an older woman in good health. What was sequenced was blood. The chain links TRBV4-2 to TRBJ2-5; TRBD1 might be the D (6 bases). CDR3 loop: CASSQDPAGVGETQYF. In nucleotides, the CDR3 is TGTGCCAGCAGCCAAGATCCAGCAGGGGTCGGGGAGACCCAGTACTTC.